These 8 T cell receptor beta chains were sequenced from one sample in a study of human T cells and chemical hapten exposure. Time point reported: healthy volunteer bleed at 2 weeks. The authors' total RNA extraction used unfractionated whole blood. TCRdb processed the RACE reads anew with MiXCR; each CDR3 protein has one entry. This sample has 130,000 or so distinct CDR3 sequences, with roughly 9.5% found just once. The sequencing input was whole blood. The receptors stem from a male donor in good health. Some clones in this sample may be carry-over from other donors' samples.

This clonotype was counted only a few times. CDR3 protein: CASSYSRLAGDYEQYF. The CDR3 bases are TGTGCCAGCAGTTACTCGAGACTAGCGGGAGACTACGAGCAGTACTTC. The chain joins TRBV6-2 or TRBV6-3 to TRBJ2-7; 12 nucleotides line up with TRBD2. Germline values: CDR1 MNHEY, CDR2 SVGEGT. The CDR3 spans 16 residues. The V segment lost 0 bases and the J segment 3 bases; nucleotides outside the gene matches: 3.

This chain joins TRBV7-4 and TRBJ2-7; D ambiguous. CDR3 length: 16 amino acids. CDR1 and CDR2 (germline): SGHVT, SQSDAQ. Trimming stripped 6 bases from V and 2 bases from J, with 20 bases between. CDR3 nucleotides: TGTGCCAGCAGTCAAGAAAGCGATCAAGAGACCTACGAGCAGTACTTC. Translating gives CASSQESDQETYEQYF.

CDR3 protein: CSAILAEDYTYNEQFF. CDR3 nucleotide sequence: TGCAGTGCTATTCTAGCGGAGGATTATACCTACAATGAGCAGTTCTTC. The chain couples TRBV20-1 to TRBJ2-1; 7 nucleotides line up with TRBD2. Losses at the gene ends were 4 bases for V and 2 bases for J; bases not matched to a gene: 11. Germline V gene lookup returns CDR1 DFQATT and CDR2 SNEGSKA (reference sequence). CDR3 length equals 16 residues.

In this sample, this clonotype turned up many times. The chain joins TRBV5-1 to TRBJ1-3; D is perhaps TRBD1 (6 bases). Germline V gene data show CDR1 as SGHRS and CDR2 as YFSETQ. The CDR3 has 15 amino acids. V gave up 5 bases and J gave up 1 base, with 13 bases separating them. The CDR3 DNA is TGCGCCAGCAGTCCCACCCAGGGGTCTGGAAACACCATATATTTT. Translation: CASSPTQGSGNTIYF. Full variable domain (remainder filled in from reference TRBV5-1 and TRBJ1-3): KAGVTQTPRYLIKTRGQQVTLSCSPISGHRSVSWYQQTPGQGLQFLFEYFSETQRNKGNFPGRFSGRQFSNSRSEMNVSTLELGDSALYLCASSPTQGSGNTIYFGEGSWLTVV.

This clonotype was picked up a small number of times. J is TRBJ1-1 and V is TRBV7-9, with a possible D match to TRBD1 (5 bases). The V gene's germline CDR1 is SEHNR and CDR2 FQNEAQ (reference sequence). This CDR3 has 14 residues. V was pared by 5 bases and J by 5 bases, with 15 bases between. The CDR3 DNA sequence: TGTGCCAGCAGCCCGGGCGGGGCTGGAACTGAAGCTTTCTTT. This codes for CASSPGGAGTEAFF.

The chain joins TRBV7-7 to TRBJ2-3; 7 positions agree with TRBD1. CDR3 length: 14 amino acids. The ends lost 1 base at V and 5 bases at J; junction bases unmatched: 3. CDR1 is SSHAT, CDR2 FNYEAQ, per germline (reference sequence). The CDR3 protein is CASSLGQGEDTQYF. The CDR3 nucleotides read TGTGCCAGCAGCTTAGGACAGGGTGAAGATACGCAGTATTTT.

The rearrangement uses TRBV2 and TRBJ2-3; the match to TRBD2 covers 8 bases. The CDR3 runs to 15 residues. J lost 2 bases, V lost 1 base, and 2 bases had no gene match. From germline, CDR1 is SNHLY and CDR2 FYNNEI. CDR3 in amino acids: CASSEGTSFTDTQYF. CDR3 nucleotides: TGTGCCAGCAGTGAAGGGACTAGCTTCACAGATACGCAGTATTTT.

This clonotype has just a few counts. The CDR3 DNA follows: TGTGCCAGCAGTGACCCACCCGATAGCAATCAGCCCCAGCATTTT. This gives the protein CASSDPPDSNQPQHF. The chain carries TRBV6-1 and TRBJ1-5; D is undetermined. The germline gives CDR1 MNHNS, CDR2 SASEGT. The CDR3 runs to 15 residues. Between the trimmed V and J ends, which lost 3 bases and 0 bases, there was a span of 9 bases.